The 13 T cell receptor beta chains below all came from one sample that was sequenced in a study of OX40 agonist ivuxolimab in advanced cancers. The data were produced by immunoSEQ multiplex PCR, yet TCRdb's version contains in-frame clones alone and is incomplete. The profile covers 90,000 or so clones, with about 88% appearing a single time and 0.3% to 0.4% taken by the ten largest. The sequenced sample was CD4+ or CD8+ T cells sorted from blood, obtained in a trial of the OX40 agonist ivuxolimab. Receptors were obtained from an adult with an advanced solid tumor such as melanoma, head and neck, liver or kidney cancer.

The chain combines TRBV13 with TRBJ1-1, with TRBD1 matching over 11 bases. The J segment lost 6 bases and the V segment lost 3 bases, leaving 9 bases of the junction unmatched. The CDR3 has 16 residues. Per germline, CDR1 PRHDT and CDR2 FYEKMQ (reference sequence). The CDR3 DNA follows: TGTGCCAGCAGCTTGGCCGGGACAGGGGGTATCGCTGAAGCTTTCTTT. Its protein product is CASSLAGTGGIAEAFF.

The V call is TRBV6-5, the J call TRBJ2-3; D might be TRBD1 (6 bases). V was cut by 4 bases and J by 2 bases, with 16 bases left in between. Germline loops: CDR1 MNHEY, CDR2 SVGAGI. The CDR3 spans 16 residues. The CDR3 region is CASSSYRAGHTDTQYF. CDR3 DNA: TGTGCCAGCAGTTCCTACAGGGCGGGCCACACAGATACGCAGTATTTT.

CDR3 bases: TGTGCCAGCAGCTTAGACAGGGAAGATGGCTACACCTTC. It codes for CASSLDREDGYTF. The chain links TRBV7-2 to TRBJ1-2, with TRBD1 as a possible D gene (6 bases). CDR1 is SGHTA and CDR2 is FQGNSA in the germline V gene. CDR3 length equals 13 residues. V lost 1 base, J lost 6 bases, and 9 bases lay in between.

This sequence joins TRBV15 and TRBJ2-7; 8 bases align to TRBD1. The CDR3 spans 16 residues. Germline V CDR1 and CDR2: LNHNV, YYDKDF (reference sequence). J was trimmed by 2 bases and V by 4 bases; bases with no gene match: 10. CDR3 DNA sequence: TGTGCCACCAGCAAGGCCGACTCGGGACAGGCCTACGAGCAGTACTTC. This encodes CATSKADSGQAYEQYF.

This rearrangement joins TRBV9 to TRBJ2-3; no clear D gene. Germline V gives CDR1 SGDLS, CDR2 YYNGEE. The CDR3 loop spans 16 amino acids. Trimming removed 4 bases at V and 1 base at J, with 16 bases between. The CDR3, as DNA: TGTGCCAGCAGCCCTGGGCCGGCCCCGGGCACAGATACGCAGTATTTT. As protein: CASSPGPAPGTDTQYF.

The V and J genes are TRBV13 and TRBJ2-3; 7 nucleotides agree with TRBD1. This CDR3 region has 12 residues. CDR1 is PRHDT, CDR2 FYEKMQ, per germline (reference sequence). Losses at the gene ends were 7 bases for V and 5 bases for J; bases not matched to a gene: 3. The CDR3 region is CASTSGGDTQYF. Here the CDR3 DNA reads TGTGCCAGCACGTCAGGGGGAGATACGCAGTATTTT.

The chain links TRBV28 to TRBJ1-6; tentative D call: TRBD1 (5 bases). Trimming cost V 8 bases and J 4 bases, with 15 bases left between them. The germline CDR1 and CDR2 sequences are MDHEN and SYDVKM. CDR3 size: 15 residues. CDR3 region: CASYSTQAYNSPLHF. The CDR3 coding sequence is TGTGCCAGCTATTCAACACAGGCATATAATTCACCCCTCCACTTT.

This clone was observed once. The chain's CDR3 is CASRLGAGENTEAFF. The CDR3 DNA is TGTGCCAGCAGACTGGGGGCTGGAGAGAACACTGAAGCTTTCTTT. The chain couples TRBV5-4 to TRBJ1-1, with a weak D call TRBD1 (6 bases). Trimming cost V 5 bases and J 1 base, with 15 bases left between them. CDR1 and CDR2 (germline): SGHNT, YYREEE (reference sequence). This CDR3 is built from 15 residues.

The chain joins TRBV6-1 to TRBJ1-1; D unclear. V lost 3 bases and J 2 bases, leaving 10 bases between the germline ends. Per the germline V gene, CDR1 is MNHNS and CDR2 is SASEGT. The CDR3 is 14 residues long. The CDR3 DNA is TGTGCCAGCAGTGACCCAAGTCTCAACACTGAAGCTTTCTTT. It translates to CASSDPSLNTEAFF.

The chain combines TRBV13 with TRBJ2-7; D is perhaps TRBD1 (6 bases). Germline CDR1 is PRHDT and CDR2 is FYEKMQ (reference sequence). The CDR3 has 15 residues. Between the trimmed V and J ends, which lost 2 bases and 5 bases, there was a span of 16 bases. CDR3 sequence: CASSLFGGLVHEQYF. The CDR3 bases are TGTGCCAGCAGCTTATTTGGGGGCCTCGTCCACGAGCAGTACTTC.

The chain combines TRBV19 with TRBJ1-1; D gene ambiguous. V was trimmed by 3 bases and J by 3 bases, leaving 17 bases between them. The CDR3 is 16 residues long. Germline CDR1 is LNHDA and CDR2 is SQIVND (reference sequence). This chain's CDR3 is CASSMSGKSKDTEAFF. The CDR3 DNA is TGTGCCAGTAGTATGTCTGGTAAATCTAAGGACACTGAAGCTTTCTTT. The full variable domain, its missing parts supplied by reference TRBV19 and TRBJ1-1, is DGGITQSPKYLFRKEGQNVTLSCEQNLNHDAMYWYRQDPGQGLRLIYYSQIVNDFQKGDIAEGYSVSREKKESFPLTVTSAQKNPTAFYLCASSMSGKSKDTEAFFGQGTRLTVV.

V is TRBV25-1 and J is TRBJ2-3; D ambiguous. V lost 0 bases to trimming and J lost 1 base, with 8 bases between them. The CDR3 is 15 residues long. The germline V gene has CDR1 MGHDK and CDR2 SYGVNS. Here the CDR3 reads CASSEYSAGTDTQYF. CDR3 bases: TGTGCCAGCAGTGAATATTCAGCTGGCACAGATACGCAGTATTTT.

With regard to this clone: One end of the junction is discordant with germline, which a read error may explain. J is TRBJ2-3 and V is TRBV7-7; TRBD2 matches at 7 bases. The germline V gene has CDR1 SSHAT and CDR2 FNYEAQ (reference sequence). CDR3 length: 15 residues. For the CDR3, the DNA is TGTGCTAGCAGCTTACGCGGGAGTACCACAGATACGCAGTATTTT. Its protein is CASSLRGSTTDTQYF.